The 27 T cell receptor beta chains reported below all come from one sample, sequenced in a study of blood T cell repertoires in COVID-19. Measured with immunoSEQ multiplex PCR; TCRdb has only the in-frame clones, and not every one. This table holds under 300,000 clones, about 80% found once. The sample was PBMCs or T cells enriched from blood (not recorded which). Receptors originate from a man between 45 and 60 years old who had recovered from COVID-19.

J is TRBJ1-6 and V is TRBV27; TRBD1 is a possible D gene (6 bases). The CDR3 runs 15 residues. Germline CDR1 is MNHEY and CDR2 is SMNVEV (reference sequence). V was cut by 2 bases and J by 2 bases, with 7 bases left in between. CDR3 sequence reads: CASSLEGAYNSPLHF. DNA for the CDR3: TGTGCCAGCAGTTTAGAGGGGGCCTATAATTCACCCCTCCACTTT.

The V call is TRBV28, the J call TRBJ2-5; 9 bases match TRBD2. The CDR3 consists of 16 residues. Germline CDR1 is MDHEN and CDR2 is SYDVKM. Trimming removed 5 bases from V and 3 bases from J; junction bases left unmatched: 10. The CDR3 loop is CASSLAGSAQEETQYF. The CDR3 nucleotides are TGTGCCAGCAGTCTAGCGGGGAGCGCCCAAGAAGAGACCCAGTACTTC.

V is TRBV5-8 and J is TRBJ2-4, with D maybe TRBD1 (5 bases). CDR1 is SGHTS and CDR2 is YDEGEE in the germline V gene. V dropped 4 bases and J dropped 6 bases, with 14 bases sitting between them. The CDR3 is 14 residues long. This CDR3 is CASSKGWSGNIQYF. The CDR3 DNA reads TGTGCCAGCAGCAAGGGGTGGTCGGGAAACATTCAGTACTTC.

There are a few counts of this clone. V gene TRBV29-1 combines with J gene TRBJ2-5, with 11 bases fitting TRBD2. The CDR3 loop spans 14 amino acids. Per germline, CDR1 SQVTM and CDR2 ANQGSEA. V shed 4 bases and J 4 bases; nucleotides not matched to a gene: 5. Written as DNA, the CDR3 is TGCAGCGTTGGTCTAGCGGGAGGAGGAGAGACCCAGTACTTC. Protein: CSVGLAGGGETQYF.

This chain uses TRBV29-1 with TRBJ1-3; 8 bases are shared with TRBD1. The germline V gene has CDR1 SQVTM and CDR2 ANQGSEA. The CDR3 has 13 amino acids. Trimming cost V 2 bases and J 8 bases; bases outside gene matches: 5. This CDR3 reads CSVESQGADTIYF. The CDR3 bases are TGCAGCGTTGAATCGCAGGGGGCTGACACCATATATTTT.

CDR3 DNA sequence: TGTGCCAGCAGCTCCACAGGGATAATACCCTACGAGCAGTACTTC. As protein: CASSSTGIIPYEQYF. The rearrangement joins TRBV13 to TRBJ2-7; D may be TRBD1 (6 bases). Per germline, CDR1 PRHDT and CDR2 FYEKMQ (reference sequence). V dropped 4 bases and J dropped 2 bases, with 15 bases sitting between them. This CDR3 contains 15 residues.

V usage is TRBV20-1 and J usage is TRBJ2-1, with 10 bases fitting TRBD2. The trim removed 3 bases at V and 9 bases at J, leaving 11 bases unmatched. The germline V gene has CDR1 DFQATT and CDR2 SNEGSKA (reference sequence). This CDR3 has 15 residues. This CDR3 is CSASKGVAGGFEQFF. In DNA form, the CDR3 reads TGCAGTGCTAGTAAGGGGGTAGCGGGGGGTTTTGAGCAGTTCTTC.

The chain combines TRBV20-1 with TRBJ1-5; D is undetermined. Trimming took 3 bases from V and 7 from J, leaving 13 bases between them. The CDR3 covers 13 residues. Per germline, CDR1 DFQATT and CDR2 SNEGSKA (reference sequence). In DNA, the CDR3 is TGCAGTGCTAGTCCCCTAGGAAACCAGCCCCAGCATTTT. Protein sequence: CSASPLGNQPQHF.

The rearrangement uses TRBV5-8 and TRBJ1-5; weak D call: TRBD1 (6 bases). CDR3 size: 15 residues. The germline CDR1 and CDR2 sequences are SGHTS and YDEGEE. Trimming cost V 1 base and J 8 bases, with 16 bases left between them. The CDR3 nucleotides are TGTGCCAGCAGCTTGACAGGGTCCCTTTCGGAGCCCCAGCATTTT. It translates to CASSLTGSLSEPQHF.

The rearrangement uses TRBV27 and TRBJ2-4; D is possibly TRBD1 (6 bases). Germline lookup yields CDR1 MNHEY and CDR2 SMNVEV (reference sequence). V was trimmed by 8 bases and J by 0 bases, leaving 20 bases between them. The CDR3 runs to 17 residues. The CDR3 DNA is TGTGCCAGCTCGTCAATCTCAGGGGAGTTAGCCAAAAACATTCAGTACTTC. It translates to CASSSISGELAKNIQYF.

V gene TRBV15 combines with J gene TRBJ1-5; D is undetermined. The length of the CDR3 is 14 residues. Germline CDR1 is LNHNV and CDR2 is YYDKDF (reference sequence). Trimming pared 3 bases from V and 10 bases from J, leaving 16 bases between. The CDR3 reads CATSSRGAASPQHF. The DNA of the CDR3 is TGTGCCACCAGCAGTCGGGGAGCTGCCAGCCCCCAGCATTTT.

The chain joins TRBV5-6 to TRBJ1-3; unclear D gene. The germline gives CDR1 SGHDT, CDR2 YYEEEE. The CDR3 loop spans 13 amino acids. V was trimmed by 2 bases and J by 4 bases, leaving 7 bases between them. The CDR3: CASSFARGNTIYF. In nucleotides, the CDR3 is TGTGCCAGCAGCTTTGCGCGCGGAAACACCATATATTTT.

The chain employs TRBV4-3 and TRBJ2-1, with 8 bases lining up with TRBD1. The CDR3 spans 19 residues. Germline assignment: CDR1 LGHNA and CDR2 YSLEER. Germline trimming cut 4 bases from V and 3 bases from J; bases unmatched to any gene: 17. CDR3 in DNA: TGCGCCAGCAGCCCGACAGGGGCAAGGACGGGGATGGGCTACAATGAGCAGTTCTTC. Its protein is CASSPTGARTGMGYNEQFF.

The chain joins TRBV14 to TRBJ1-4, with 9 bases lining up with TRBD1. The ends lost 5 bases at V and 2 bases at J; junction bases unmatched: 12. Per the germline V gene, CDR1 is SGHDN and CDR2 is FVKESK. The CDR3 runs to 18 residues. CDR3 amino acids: CASSSRKGQGKTNEKLFF. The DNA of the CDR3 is TGTGCCAGCAGCTCCAGAAAAGGACAGGGGAAGACTAATGAAAAACTGTTTTTT.

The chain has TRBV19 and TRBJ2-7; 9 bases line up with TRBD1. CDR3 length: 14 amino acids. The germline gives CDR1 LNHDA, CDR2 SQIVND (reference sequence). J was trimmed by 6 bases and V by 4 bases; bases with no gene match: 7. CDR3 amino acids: CASSRLGQGREQYF. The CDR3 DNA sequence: TGTGCCAGTAGTAGGTTGGGACAGGGTCGCGAGCAGTACTTC.

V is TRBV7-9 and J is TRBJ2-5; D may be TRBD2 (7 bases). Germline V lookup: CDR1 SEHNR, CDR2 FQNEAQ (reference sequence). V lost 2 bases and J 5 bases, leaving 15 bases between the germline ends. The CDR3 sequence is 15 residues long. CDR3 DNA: TGTGCCAGCAGCTTATCATCGGGGGGCCGGGAGACCCAGTACTTC. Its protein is CASSLSSGGRETQYF.

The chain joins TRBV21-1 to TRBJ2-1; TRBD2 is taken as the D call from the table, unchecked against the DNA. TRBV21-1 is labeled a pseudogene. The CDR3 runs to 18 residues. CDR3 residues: CASDRGTSGGSSYNEQFF. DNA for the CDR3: TGTGCCAGCGACAGAGGGACTAGCGGAGGGAGCTCCTACAATGAGCAGTTCTTC.

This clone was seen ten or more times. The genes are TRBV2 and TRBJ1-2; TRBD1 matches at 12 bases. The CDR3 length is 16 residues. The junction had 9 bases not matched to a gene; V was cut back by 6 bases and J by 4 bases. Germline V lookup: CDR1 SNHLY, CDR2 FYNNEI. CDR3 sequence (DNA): TGTGCCAGCAGACCGGGACAGGGGGCGCGAAGCTATGGCTACACCTTC. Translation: CASRPGQGARSYGYTF.

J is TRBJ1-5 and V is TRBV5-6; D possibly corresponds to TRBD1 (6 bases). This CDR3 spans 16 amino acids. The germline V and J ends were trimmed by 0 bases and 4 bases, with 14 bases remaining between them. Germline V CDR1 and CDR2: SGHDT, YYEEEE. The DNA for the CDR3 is TGTGCCAGCAGCTTGGCCTCAGGGGTGGGTAATCAGCCCCAGCATTTT. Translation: CASSLASGVGNQPQHF.

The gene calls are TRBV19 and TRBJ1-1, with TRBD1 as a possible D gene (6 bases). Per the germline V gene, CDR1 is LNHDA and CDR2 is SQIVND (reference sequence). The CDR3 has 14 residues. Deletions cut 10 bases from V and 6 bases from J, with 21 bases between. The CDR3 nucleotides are TGTGCCACCCTAGGGAGGGGGATGTACGCTGAAGCTTTCTTT. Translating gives CATLGRGMYAEAFF.

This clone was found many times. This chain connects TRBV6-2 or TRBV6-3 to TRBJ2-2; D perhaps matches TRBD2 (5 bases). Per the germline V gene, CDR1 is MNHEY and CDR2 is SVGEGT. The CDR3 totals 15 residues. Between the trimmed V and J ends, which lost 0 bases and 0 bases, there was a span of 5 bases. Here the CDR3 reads CASSYSDSNTGELFF. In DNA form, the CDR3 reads TGTGCCAGCAGTTACTCGGACTCGAACACCGGGGAGCTGTTTTTT.

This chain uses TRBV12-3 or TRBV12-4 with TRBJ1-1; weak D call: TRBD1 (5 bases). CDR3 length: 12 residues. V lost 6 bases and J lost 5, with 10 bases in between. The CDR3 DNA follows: TGTGCCAGCAGCCACAGGCCGACTGAAGCTTTCTTT. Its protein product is CASSHRPTEAFF.

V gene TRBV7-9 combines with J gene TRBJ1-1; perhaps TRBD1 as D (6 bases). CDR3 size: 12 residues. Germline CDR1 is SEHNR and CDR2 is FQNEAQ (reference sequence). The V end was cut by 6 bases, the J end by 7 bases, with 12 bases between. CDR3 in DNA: TGTGCCAGCAGATCACGAGGGGGTGAAGCTTTCTTT. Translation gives CASRSRGGEAFF.

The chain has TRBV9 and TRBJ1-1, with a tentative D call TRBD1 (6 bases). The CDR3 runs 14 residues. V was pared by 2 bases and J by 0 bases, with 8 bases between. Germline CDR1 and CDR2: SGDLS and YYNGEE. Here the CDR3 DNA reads TGTGCCAGCAGCGTCACAGGGATGAACACTGAAGCTTTCTTT. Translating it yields CASSVTGMNTEAFF.

In DNA, the CDR3 is TGTGCCAGCAGCTGGGGACAGGGGGCCGAAGAGCAGTACTTC. Protein product: CASSWGQGAEEQYF. The rearrangement uses TRBV11-3 and TRBJ2-7; 12 bases are shared with TRBD1. CDR1 and CDR2 (germline): SGHNT, YENEEA. V dropped 4 bases and J dropped 7; count of bases not matched to a gene: 5. The CDR3 totals 14 residues.

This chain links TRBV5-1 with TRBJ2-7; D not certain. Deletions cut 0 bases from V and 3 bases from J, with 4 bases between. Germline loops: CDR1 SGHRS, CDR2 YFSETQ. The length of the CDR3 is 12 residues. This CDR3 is CASSLDNYEQYF. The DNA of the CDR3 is TGCGCCAGCAGCTTGGACAACTACGAGCAGTACTTC. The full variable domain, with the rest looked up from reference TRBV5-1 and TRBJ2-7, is KAGVTQTPRYLIKTRGQQVTLSCSPISGHRSVSWYQQTPGQGLQFLFEYFSETQRNKGNFPGRFSGRQFSNSRSEMNVSTLELGDSALYLCASSLDNYEQYFGPGTRLTVT.

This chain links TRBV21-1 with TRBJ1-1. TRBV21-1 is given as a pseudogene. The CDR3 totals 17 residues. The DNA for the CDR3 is TGTGCCAGCAGCAAAGCGCTTTGCGGGGTGGTGAACACTGAAGCTTTCTTT. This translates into CASSKALCGVVNTEAFF.